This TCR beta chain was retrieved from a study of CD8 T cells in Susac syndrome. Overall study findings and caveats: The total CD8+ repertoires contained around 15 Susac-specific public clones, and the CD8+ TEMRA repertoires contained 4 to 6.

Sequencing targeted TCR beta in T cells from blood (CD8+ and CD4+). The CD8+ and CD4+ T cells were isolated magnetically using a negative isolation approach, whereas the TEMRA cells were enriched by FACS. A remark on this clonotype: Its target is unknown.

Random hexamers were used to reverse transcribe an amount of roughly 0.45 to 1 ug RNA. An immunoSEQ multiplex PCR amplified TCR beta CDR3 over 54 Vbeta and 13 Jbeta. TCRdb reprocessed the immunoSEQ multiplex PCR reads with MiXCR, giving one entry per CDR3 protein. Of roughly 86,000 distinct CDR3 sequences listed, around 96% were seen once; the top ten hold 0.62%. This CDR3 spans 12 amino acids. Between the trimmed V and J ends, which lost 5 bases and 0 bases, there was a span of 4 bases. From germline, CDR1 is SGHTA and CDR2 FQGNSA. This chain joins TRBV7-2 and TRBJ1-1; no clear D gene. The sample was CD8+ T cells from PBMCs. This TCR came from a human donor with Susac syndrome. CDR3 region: CASSQVNTEAFF. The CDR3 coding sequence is TGTGCCAGCAGCCAGGTGAACACTGAAGCTTTCTTT.